Sequencing of this T cell receptor (beta chain) was carried out in a study of Graves' ophthalmopathy and Graves' hyperthyroidism. CDR3 size: 15 residues. Germline loops: CDR1 SQVTM, CDR2 ANQGSEA. V gave up 4 bases and J gave up 3 bases, with 19 bases separating them. RNA transcripts provided the template for amplifying TCR beta CDR3 regions. After a first-round RT-PCR with HTBI primers, a second-round multiplex PCR was run. TCRdb re-analysed the multiplex PCR reads in MiXCR, keeping a single row per CDR3 protein. The table lists approximately 1.2 million distinct CDR3 sequences, about two fifths of them singletons. A note on this clonotype: Its target is not known.

The diagnosis combined clinical symptoms, thyroxine, TRAb, thyroid ultrasound and orbital computed tomography scans. Findings and limits, study-wide: The model forecast ophthalmopathy progression, reaching roughly 65% sensitivity and around 75% specificity. Most thyroid-expanded clonotypes exceeding 0.001 frequency were also found in blood.

This chain links TRBV29-1 with TRBJ2-7; weak D call: TRBD1 (5 bases). The TCR was taken from an adult man with Graves' hyperthyroidism. The sample taken for sequencing was peripheral blood or thyroid tissue (not recorded which). The CDR3 nucleotides read TGCAGCGTTGTAATTATGGGGCTTGCCATCTACGAGCAGTACTTC. The encoded protein is CSVVIMGLAIYEQYF.